Each of the 14 T cell receptor beta chains below was sequenced from the same sample in a study of control samples from healthy donors and cancer patients (TCRdb year 2020). To prepare the library, the immunoSEQ multiplex PCR assay was applied. Held by TCRdb, this immuneACCESS table contains in-frame sequences only and omits some clones. Under half of the omission traces to an unresolved V gene where checked; the cause of the rest is unknown. A total of more than 15,000 clones appear in this sample, roughly 91% of them only once. The ten largest clones add up to 8% to 10% of the sample. Sequences were obtained from PBMCs. The receptors originated from a woman in her sixties with head and neck cancer.

The rearrangement joins TRBV6-5 to TRBJ2-7; 7 bases are a match to TRBD2. J lost 2 bases, V lost 2 bases, and 3 bases had no gene match. CDR1 is MNHEY and CDR2 is SVGAGI in the germline V gene. This CDR3 has 14 residues. CDR3 DNA: TGTGCCAGCAGTTACGTTCGGGGGGCCTACGAGCAGTACTTC. It specifies CASSYVRGAYEQYF.

V is TRBV5-6 and J is TRBJ1-1; 7 positions match TRBD1. This CDR3 is built from 18 residues. Germline V gene data show CDR1 as SGHDT and CDR2 as YYEEEE. Germline trimming cut 3 bases from V and 0 bases from J; bases unmatched to any gene: 14. CDR3 region: CASSSSRISTGMNTEAFF. Written as DNA, the CDR3 is TGTGCCAGCAGCTCGTCCCGGATTTCGACAGGGATGAACACTGAAGCTTTCTTT.

In this sample, this clone turned up a few times. The chain links TRBV5-4 to TRBJ2-3; D may correspond to TRBD1 or TRBD2 (5 bases each). The CDR3 spans 13 residues. Germline V gene sequence: CDR1 SGHNT, CDR2 YYREEE (reference sequence). V lost 0 bases, J lost 4 bases, and 6 bases lay in between. The CDR3 loop reads CASSLGGADTQYF. The CDR3 DNA follows: TGTGCCAGCAGCTTGGGAGGGGCAGATACGCAGTATTTT.

J is TRBJ1-1 and V is TRBV9; D gene ambiguous. From germline, CDR1 is SGDLS and CDR2 YYNGEE. V was cut by 4 bases and J by 1 base, with 11 bases left in between. This CDR3 region has 14 residues. In DNA, the CDR3 is TGTGCCAGCAGCCCAGATGACCGGAACACTGAAGCTTTCTTT. Its translation: CASSPDDRNTEAFF.

The rearrangement uses TRBV5-1 and TRBJ2-1; D may be TRBD2 (6 bases). The CDR3 runs to 13 residues. Germline values: CDR1 SGHRS, CDR2 YFSETQ. V was trimmed by 4 bases and J by 11 bases, leaving 16 bases between them. The CDR3 loop is CASSAEFRGKQFF. The CDR3 region has the DNA TGCGCCAGCAGCGCAGAGTTCCGCGGGAAGCAGTTCTTC.

The chain is built from TRBV11-3 and TRBJ2-1, with 11 bases that match TRBD1. Looked up from germline, CDR1 is SGHNT and CDR2 is YENEEA. The CDR3 length is 14 residues. V was clipped by 4 bases and J by 6 bases; unmatched bases: 2. The CDR3 reads CASSWDRGGNEQFF. The DNA of the CDR3 is TGTGCCAGCAGCTGGGACAGGGGGGGCAATGAGCAGTTCTTC.

V and J are TRBV2 and TRBJ2-7; unclear D gene. The CDR3 is made up of 11 amino acids. Germline values: CDR1 SNHLY, CDR2 FYNNEI. V dropped 10 bases and J dropped 2 bases, with 9 bases sitting between them. CDR3 amino acids: CATGLTYEQYF. DNA for the CDR3: TGTGCCACCGGCCTCACCTACGAGCAGTACTTC.

The chain couples TRBV11-2 to TRBJ2-7, with a tentative D call TRBD1 (5 bases). The CDR3 sequence is 14 residues long. Germline CDR1 is SGHAT and CDR2 is FQNNGV. The germline V and J ends were trimmed by 3 bases and 0 bases, with 9 bases remaining between them. CDR3 DNA: TGTGCCAGCAGCTTTCTTAGGGGCTCCTACGAGCAGTACTTC. Its protein is CASSFLRGSYEQYF.

The DNA for the CDR3 is TGTGCCAGTGATACCCATGAGCAGTTCTTC. Translating it yields CASDTHEQFF. The chain has TRBV7-6 and TRBJ2-1; D remains ambiguous. CDR3 length equals 10 residues. V lost 9 bases and J lost 8, with 8 bases in between. Germline V gene lookup returns CDR1 SGHVS and CDR2 FNYEAQ.

The chain combines TRBV5-4 with TRBJ2-1; D gene unclear. The CDR3 sequence is 12 residues long. Germline CDR1 and CDR2: SGHNT and YYREEE (reference sequence). Trimming pared 3 bases from V and 5 bases from J, leaving 6 bases between. The CDR3 region is CASSYLNNEQFF. The CDR3 region has the DNA TGTGCCAGCAGCTACCTTAACAATGAGCAGTTCTTC. Drawing the rest from reference TRBV5-4 and TRBJ2-1, the complete variable domain is ETGVTQSPTHLIKTRGQQVTLRCSSQSGHNTVSWYQQALGQGPQFIFQYYREEENGRGNFPPRFSGLQFPNYSSELNVNALELDDSALYLCASSYLNNEQFFGPGTRLTVL.

This chain connects TRBV10-3 to TRBJ1-1; D possibly corresponds to TRBD1 (5 bases). The germline V gene encodes CDR1 ENHRY and CDR2 SYGVKD. The CDR3 extends over 14 amino acids. Trimming stripped 9 bases from V and 3 bases from J, with 17 bases between. The CDR3 DNA reads TGTGCCATGACCGGGGCCCTGAGGGACACTGAAGCTTTCTTT. This translates into CAMTGALRDTEAFF.

The J gene is TRBJ1-6, the V gene TRBV29-1, with a tentative D call TRBD1 (6 bases). The CDR3 sequence is 13 residues long. Per germline, CDR1 SQVTM and CDR2 ANQGSEA. Deletions cut 6 bases from V and 5 bases from J, with 11 bases between. The CDR3 DNA is TGCAGCGTGCGGGCAGGGGATAATTCACCCCTCCACTTT. This codes for CSVRAGDNSPLHF. The full variable domain, rest sourced from reference TRBV29-1 and TRBJ1-6, is SAVISQKPSRDICQRGTSLTIQCQVDSQVTMMFWYRQQPGQSLTLIATANQGSEATYESGFVIDKFPISRPNLTFSTLTVSNMSPEDSSIYLCSVRAGDNSPLHFGNGTRLTVT.

This clone turned up a few times. This chain links TRBV5-1 with TRBJ1-5; the match to TRBD1 covers 8 bases. CDR1 and CDR2 (germline): SGHRS, YFSETQ. The CDR3 has 15 residues. Unmatched junction bases numbered 4, after V lost 4 bases and J lost 1 base. DNA for the CDR3: TGCGCCAGCAGCCCGACAGGGGTGAGCAATCAGCCCCAGCATTTT. The encoded protein is CASSPTGVSNQPQHF.

This rearrangement joins TRBV2 to TRBJ1-1; no clear D. The germline V gene encodes CDR1 SNHLY and CDR2 FYNNEI. The CDR3 consists of 12 residues. Trimming cost V 3 bases and J 1 base, with 3 bases left between them. CDR3 in DNA: TGTGCCAGCAGTGACAGGAACACTGAAGCTTTCTTT. Its protein product is CASSDRNTEAFF.